Sequencing of this T cell receptor beta chain was carried out in a study of T cell changes during pregnancy in multiple sclerosis. The table came from immunoSEQ multiplex PCR; TCRdb's copy has only in-frame clones and leaves some out. The data show under 45,000 clones, 90% to 95% seen once. Here the sequenced sample was CD4+ T cells from peripheral blood mononuclear cells, taken in the second trimester of pregnancy. The clonotype originates from a female donor in good health, enrolled as a control in a pregnancy study.

CDR3 region: CASSPDRTNTGELFF. CDR3 bases: TGTGCCAGCAGTCCAGACAGGACGAACACCGGGGAGCTGTTTTTT. The V and J genes are TRBV6-4 and TRBJ2-2; tentatively, D is TRBD1 (6 bases). V was trimmed by 5 bases and J by 0 bases, leaving 10 bases between them. CDR3 length: 15 amino acids. The germline gives CDR1 MRHNA, CDR2 SNTAGT.